One and the same sample provided the 27 T cell receptor beta chains below, sequenced in a study of cytomegalovirus exposure and HLA in healthy donors. Both 60 Vbeta primers and 13 Jbeta primers went into the PCR. Repertoires were generated with immunoSEQ multiplex PCR, while TCRdb's copy carries only in-frame clones and drops some. Among 120,000 or so clones listed, around 70% were seen once. The specimen sequenced was PBMCs. The receptors were gathered from a young man in good health and CMV-seropositive.

The table lists this clone with a few counts. The rearrangement joins TRBV2 to TRBJ1-4; D unresolved. There are 11 residues in the CDR3. The germline gives CDR1 SNHLY, CDR2 FYNNEI. Trimming stripped 4 bases from V and 8 bases from J, with 5 bases between. CDR3 residues: CASSAGEKLFF. CDR3 bases: TGTGCCAGCAGTGCGGGAGAAAAACTGTTTTTT.

This clone was seen once. J is TRBJ1-1 and V is TRBV18, with 7 bases identical to TRBD1. Germline V CDR1 and CDR2: KGHSH, LQKENI. The CDR3 consists of 16 residues. The trim removed 0 bases at V and 1 base at J, leaving 5 bases unmatched. Here the CDR3 DNA reads TGTGCCAGCTCACCACCTAGCCACAGGGGGAACACTGAAGCTTTCTTT. Protein sequence: CASSPPSHRGNTEAFF.

J is TRBJ2-7 and V is TRBV7-2; 11 nucleotides match TRBD2. This CDR3 is built from 14 residues. V lost 6 bases and J lost 3; bases outside the gene matches: 4. CDR1 is SGHTA and CDR2 is FQGNSA in the germline V gene. CDR3 bases: TGTGCCAGCAGTCCGGGACTAGCGGTCTACGAGCAGTACTTC. It codes for CASSPGLAVYEQYF.

V is TRBV6-5 and J is TRBJ2-5; 8 nucleotides agree with TRBD2. Near its end, the DNA agrees better with TRBJ2-7, so the J call may be wrong. Germline assignment: CDR1 MNHEY and CDR2 SVGAGI. This CDR3 is 14 amino acids long. The CDR3 region is CASSYNGRANEQYF. The DNA of the CDR3 is TGTGCCAGCAGTTACAACGGGAGGGCTAACGAGCAGTACTTC.

The chain couples TRBV5-1 to TRBJ2-3; 9 bases align to TRBD2. Germline V gives CDR1 SGHRS, CDR2 YFSETQ. The CDR3 is 13 amino acids. V was pared by 7 bases and J by 6 bases, with 6 bases of the junction left unmatched. CDR3 DNA: TGCGCCAGCGCGCGGGAGGGTACGGATACGCAGTATTTT. Translating it yields CASAREGTDTQYF. Filled out from reference TRBV5-1 and TRBJ2-3, the complete variable domain reads KAGVTQTPRYLIKTRGQQVTLSCSPISGHRSVSWYQQTPGQGLQFLFEYFSETQRNKGNFPGRFSGRQFSNSRSEMNVSTLELGDSALYLCASAREGTDTQYFGPGTRLTVL.

The gene calls are TRBV28 and TRBJ1-3; D might be TRBD1 (5 bases). This CDR3 spans 14 amino acids. From germline, CDR1 is MDHEN and CDR2 SYDVKM. Trimming cost V 7 bases and J 0 bases, with 10 bases left between them. The CDR3 region has the DNA TGTGCCAGCAACAGGCCCAGCTCTGGAAACACCATATATTTT. Translating it yields CASNRPSSGNTIYF.

In this sample, this clone turned up a few times. J is TRBJ2-5 and V is TRBV2, with a possible D match to TRBD1 (6 bases). V was trimmed by 5 bases and J by 3 bases, leaving 10 bases between them. The CDR3 sequence is 13 residues long. Per germline, CDR1 SNHLY and CDR2 FYNNEI. The CDR3, as DNA: TGTGCCAGCAGTATGGCAGGGGAAGAGACCCAGTACTTC. It yields the protein CASSMAGEETQYF.

V and J are TRBV28 and TRBJ2-7; the match to TRBD1 covers 7 bases. This CDR3 spans 14 amino acids. The germline V gene encodes CDR1 MDHEN and CDR2 SYDVKM. V shed 7 bases, J shed 3 bases, and the junction held 9 bases outside the gene matches. CDR3 coding DNA: TGTGCCAGCACTCTGCCGGGACAGTTCTACGAGCAGTACTTC. Residues: CASTLPGQFYEQYF. Variable domain in full (rest from reference TRBV28 and TRBJ2-7): DVKVTQSSRYLVKRTGEKVFLECVQDMDHENMFWYRQDPGLGLRLIYFSYDVKMKEKGDIPEGYSVSREKKERFSLILESASTNQTSMYLCASTLPGQFYEQYFGPGTRLTVT.

The V gene is TRBV28, the J gene TRBJ1-2; 11 nucleotides match TRBD1. This CDR3 spans 14 amino acids. The ends lost 5 bases at V and 8 bases at J; junction bases unmatched: 7. Looked up from germline, CDR1 is MDHEN and CDR2 is SYDVKM. Here the CDR3 reads CASSPGTGGQGYTF. The CDR3 DNA is TGTGCCAGCAGTCCCGGGACAGGGGGGCAGGGCTACACCTTC.

The J gene is TRBJ1-5, the V gene TRBV10-3, with no clear D. CDR3 size: 13 residues. The V end lost 3 bases, the J end lost 4 bases, and 7 bases lay between the germline ends. Germline-derived CDR1 and CDR2 are ENHRY and SYGVKD. The CDR3, as DNA: TGTGCCATCAGTGACCGCGTGAATCAGCCCCAGCATTTT. It codes for CAISDRVNQPQHF.

This sequence joins TRBV21-1 and TRBJ1-1. TRBV21-1 is a known pseudogene. This CDR3 has 8 residues. CDR3 sequence reads: CASSRAFF. Here the CDR3 DNA reads TGTGCCAGCAGTCGAGCTTTCTTT.

The chain couples TRBV19 to TRBJ2-2, with 11 bases that match TRBD2. Germline CDR1 and CDR2: LNHDA and SQIVND (reference sequence). This CDR3 region has 12 residues. CDR3 in amino acids: CAVAGGPGELFF. The CDR3 DNA sequence: TGTGCGGTAGCGGGAGGGCCCGGGGAGCTGTTTTTT. Drawing the rest from reference TRBV19 and TRBJ2-2, the complete variable domain is DGGITQSPKYLFRKEGQNVTLSCEQNLNHDAMYWYRQDPGQGLRLIYYSQIVNDFQKGDIAEGYSVSREKKESFPLTVTSAQKNPTAFYLCAVAGGPGELFFGEGSRLTVL.

The chain uses TRBV11-1 and TRBJ2-1; D might be TRBD1 (6 bases). Per germline, CDR1 SGHAT and CDR2 FQDESV (reference sequence). The ends were cut back, 0 bases at V and 7 bases at J, with 10 bases in the middle. The CDR3 is 14 amino acids. The CDR3: CASSLAGHSNEQFF. The CDR3 bases are TGTGCCAGCAGCTTAGCGGGACACAGTAATGAGCAGTTCTTC.

V and J are TRBV29-1 and TRBJ2-5, with a weak D call TRBD2 (5 bases). This CDR3 is 14 amino acids long. The germline V gene has CDR1 SQVTM and CDR2 ANQGSEA. V lost 0 bases to trimming and J lost 3 bases, with 11 bases between them. CDR3 coding DNA: TGCAGCGTTGAAGATCAAGACGGGGAAGAGACCCAGTACTTC. It codes for CSVEDQDGEETQYF.

The CDR3 reads CASSDLGQGIVETQYF. CDR3 nucleotide sequence: TGTGCCAGCAGTGACTTAGGACAGGGGATAGTCGAGACCCAGTACTTC. The chain is built from TRBV6-1 and TRBJ2-5; TRBD1 agrees at 9 bases. Looked up from germline, CDR1 is MNHNS and CDR2 is SASEGT. Unmatched junction bases numbered 10, after V lost 3 bases and J lost 5 bases. This CDR3 spans 16 amino acids.

In this sample, this clone turned up many times. V and J are TRBV6-1 and TRBJ2-7, with TRBD1 identical over 8 bases. The V gene's germline CDR1 is MNHNS and CDR2 SASEGT. Trimming took 5 bases from V and 0 from J; bases not matched to a gene: 6. CDR3 size: 15 residues. For the CDR3, the DNA is TGTGCCAGCAGTATTACCGGGACAGGCTCCTACGAGCAGTACTTC. This codes for CASSITGTGSYEQYF.

This chain joins TRBV9 and TRBJ2-3; possibly TRBD1 for D (6 bases). The V end lost 0 bases, the J end lost 1 base, and 6 bases lay between the germline ends. CDR1 is SGDLS, CDR2 YYNGEE, per germline. This CDR3 contains 14 residues. The CDR3 region is CASSVEGGTDTQYF. CDR3 sequence (DNA): TGTGCCAGCAGCGTAGAGGGGGGCACAGATACGCAGTATTTT.

The genes are TRBV6-5 and TRBJ1-5; tentative D call: TRBD1 (5 bases). The V gene lost 2 bases and the J gene lost 3 bases, with 8 bases spanning the gap. This CDR3 is built from 14 residues. Germline-derived CDR1 and CDR2 are MNHEY and SVGAGI. The CDR3 protein is CASSYGGNNQPQHF. As DNA, the CDR3 is TGTGCCAGCAGTTACGGGGGGAACAATCAGCCCCAGCATTTT.

Turning to this clone: One end of the junction does not line up with germline, which may come from a read error. V gene TRBV6-5 combines with J gene TRBJ2-1; D is possibly TRBD1 (6 bases). The length of the CDR3 is 13 residues. CDR1 is MNHEY, CDR2 SVGAGI, per germline. CDR3 loop: CASSYEGTGMAVF. Written as DNA, the CDR3 is TGTGCCAGCAGTTACGAAGGTACAGGGATGGCGGTCTTC.

V and J are TRBV19 and TRBJ2-1, with TRBD2 matching over 9 bases. Unmatched junction bases numbered 16, after V lost 7 bases and J lost 0 bases. Germline lookup yields CDR1 LNHDA and CDR2 SQIVND (reference sequence). This CDR3 is built from 19 residues. The CDR3 sequence: CASMGATSGLFSSYNEQFF. The CDR3 nucleotides read TGTGCCAGTATGGGGGCCACTAGCGGGCTCTTCAGCTCCTACAATGAGCAGTTCTTC.

This clone was seen a few times. The chain couples TRBV7-2 to TRBJ1-3; D is perhaps TRBD1 (6 bases). Per the germline V gene, CDR1 is SGHTA and CDR2 is FQGNSA. The V end was cut by 3 bases, the J end by 4 bases, with 19 bases between. This CDR3 has 17 residues. This CDR3 is CASSFGLGAGAGNTIYF. The CDR3 DNA reads TGTGCCAGCAGCTTCGGTCTTGGTGCAGGGGCAGGAAACACCATATATTTT.

The V call is TRBV5-5, the J call TRBJ2-2, with a possible D match to TRBD1 (6 bases). The germline gives CDR1 SGHKS, CDR2 YYEKEE (reference sequence). Deletions cut 4 bases from V and 4 bases from J, with 23 bases between. The CDR3 extends over 18 amino acids. The CDR3 DNA follows: TGTGCCAGCAGCCTTACGACAGGACGCTCCTGGGGCACCGGGGAGCTGTTTTTT. Translating it yields CASSLTTGRSWGTGELFF.

V gene TRBV7-9 combines with J gene TRBJ2-5; perhaps TRBD2 as D (6 bases). The germline gives CDR1 SEHNR, CDR2 FQNEAQ (reference sequence). Trimming pared 5 bases from V and 0 bases from J, leaving 13 bases between. CDR3 length: 15 residues. The CDR3 DNA follows: TGTGCCAGCAGCCCAGGAGGGGTTCACCAAGAGACCCAGTACTTC. It encodes CASSPGGVHQETQYF.

This chain joins TRBV10-3 and TRBJ1-1; 8 nucleotides agree with TRBD1. Trimming cost V 6 bases and J 6 bases; bases outside gene matches: 0. CDR1 and CDR2 from the germline V gene are ENHRY and SYGVKD. The CDR3 runs 11 residues. DNA for the CDR3: TGTGCCATCAGGGGACAGGCTGAAGCTTTCTTT. Translating it yields CAIRGQAEAFF.

The V call is TRBV4-2, the J call TRBJ2-5; D ambiguous. CDR3 size: 13 residues. CDR1 LGHNA and CDR2 YNFKEQ come from the germline V gene. The V gene lost 0 bases and the J gene lost 4 bases, with 6 bases spanning the gap. The CDR3 nucleotides read TGTGCCAGCAGCCAAGAACTCCGAGAGACCCAGTACTTC. Its translation is CASSQELRETQYF.

In its sample, this clone was seen a few times. V is TRBV18 and J is TRBJ2-5; 8 bases align to TRBD2. V lost 4 bases, J lost 4 bases, and 5 bases stayed unmatched. This CDR3 is 14 amino acids long. The germline V gene has CDR1 KGHSH and CDR2 LQKENI. The chain's CDR3 is CASSRGLAGETQYF. As DNA, the CDR3 is TGTGCCAGCTCACGAGGTCTAGCGGGAGAGACCCAGTACTTC.

This sequence joins TRBV5-4 and TRBJ2-1; D possibly corresponds to TRBD1 (6 bases). Trimming left V 4 bases short and J 3 bases short, with 14 bases between. Per the germline V gene, CDR1 is SGHNT and CDR2 is YYREEE (reference sequence). The CDR3 is 15 amino acids. The chain's CDR3 is CASSASGANYNEQFF. The CDR3 bases are TGTGCCAGCAGCGCCTCAGGGGCCAACTACAATGAGCAGTTCTTC. The whole variable domain, filled in from reference TRBV5-4 and TRBJ2-1, reads ETGVTQSPTHLIKTRGQQVTLRCSSQSGHNTVSWYQQALGQGPQFIFQYYREEENGRGNFPPRFSGLQFPNYSSELNVNALELDDSALYLCASSASGANYNEQFFGPGTRLTVL.